One and the same sample provided the 12 T cell receptor beta chains below, sequenced in a study of blood T cell repertoires in COVID-19. The assay was immunoSEQ multiplex PCR, and TCRdb's table has in-frame clones only and misses some. In the table there are 90,000 to 120,000 clones, 60% to 85% of which are singletons. Sequencing input: peripheral blood. All receptors come from a man aged 65 to 85 with acute or convalescent COVID-19.

The chain recombines TRBV2 with TRBJ2-3; 14 bases are a match to TRBD2. This CDR3 spans 15 amino acids. V was pared by 5 bases and J by 4 bases, with 2 bases of the junction left unmatched. Germline CDR1 SNHLY, CDR2 FYNNEI. DNA for the CDR3: TGTGCCAGCAGTCCGACTAGCGGGGGGGCAGATACGCAGTATTTT. This gives the protein CASSPTSGGADTQYF. The whole variable domain, remainder taken from reference TRBV2 and TRBJ2-3, is EPEVTQTPSHQVTQMGQEVILRCVPISNHLYFYWYRQILGQKVEFLVSFYNNEISEKSEIFDDQFSVERPDGSNFTLKIRSTKLEDSAMYFCASSPTSGGADTQYFGPGTRLTVL.

The V and J genes are TRBV5-1 and TRBJ1-2; 12 bases match TRBD1. This CDR3 has 16 amino acids. Germline loops: CDR1 SGHRS, CDR2 YFSETQ. J lost 8 bases, V lost 5 bases, and 13 bases had no gene match. The CDR3 is CASRRPGTGGIWGYTF. CDR3 sequence (DNA): TGCGCCAGCAGGAGACCGGGGACAGGGGGCATCTGGGGCTACACCTTC.

The rearrangement uses TRBV7-2 and TRBJ2-5; 10 bases match TRBD2. V was clipped by 5 bases and J by 4 bases; unmatched bases: 4. The germline V gene has CDR1 SGHTA and CDR2 FQGNSA. The CDR3 totals 14 residues. CDR3 nucleotide sequence: TGTGCCAGCAGCCCAGGACTAGCGGTAGAGACCCAGTACTTC. This encodes CASSPGLAVETQYF.

The rearrangement links TRBV6-5 to TRBJ1-6; possible D gene TRBD1, 5 bases. This CDR3 is built from 14 residues. V was pared by 8 bases and J by 7 bases, with 15 bases between. Germline lookup yields CDR1 MNHEY and CDR2 SVGAGI. The DNA of the CDR3 is TGTGCCAGCGGCCCAGGGAATACGAATTCACCCCTCCACTTT. Its protein product is CASGPGNTNSPLHF.

The rearrangement links TRBV18 to TRBJ1-1; 8 nucleotides align to TRBD1. Germline CDR1 KGHSH, CDR2 LQKENI. V shed 3 bases and J 2 bases; nucleotides not matched to a gene: 8. The CDR3 covers 16 residues. CDR3 in DNA: TGTGCCAGCTCACCTCTTTCGACAGGGGTTAACACTGAAGCTTTCTTT. Amino acids: CASSPLSTGVNTEAFF. Full variable domain (rest looked up from reference TRBV18 and TRBJ1-1): NAGVMQNPRHLVRRRGQEARLRCSPMKGHSHVYWYRQLPEEGLKFMVYLQKENIIDESGMPKERFSAEFPKEGPSILRIQQVVRGDSAAYFCASSPLSTGVNTEAFFGQGTRLTVV.

This clone was seen only a few times. This chain uses TRBV6-5 with TRBJ1-3; D might be TRBD1 (5 bases). The length of the CDR3 is 16 residues. V lost 0 bases, J lost 2 bases, and 11 bases lay in between. Germline V gives CDR1 MNHEY, CDR2 SVGAGI. CDR3 sequence (DNA): TGTGCCAGCAGTTACTCCACCAGGGTTACTGGAAACACCATATATTTT. The encoded protein is CASSYSTRVTGNTIYF.

The chain links TRBV3-1 (or the pseudogene TRBV3-2) to TRBJ2-1; 14 nucleotides match TRBD2. Germline loops: CDR1 LGHDT, CDR2 YNNKEL (reference sequence). CDR3 length: 18 amino acids. Losses at the gene ends were 0 bases for V and 4 bases for J; bases not matched to a gene: 5. Written as DNA, the CDR3 is TGTGCCAGCAGCCAAGATCCGGGACTAGCGGGGGCATACAATGAGCAGTTCTTC. Protein sequence: CASSQDPGLAGAYNEQFF.

V gene TRBV27 combines with J gene TRBJ2-3; TRBD1 agrees at 9 bases. V lost 8 bases to trimming and J lost 4 bases; unmatched junction nucleotides: 4. The V gene's germline CDR1 is MNHEY and CDR2 SMNVEV (reference sequence). CDR3 length: 13 residues. CDR3 sequence: CASGTGGADTQYF. The DNA of the CDR3 is TGTGCCAGCGGTACAGGGGGCGCAGATACGCAGTATTTT.

J is TRBJ2-7 and V is TRBV6-5; D unclear. From germline, CDR1 is MNHEY and CDR2 SVGAGI. This CDR3 has 14 residues. V was cut by 6 bases and J by 3 bases, with 15 bases left in between. DNA for the CDR3: TGTGCCAGCAGCCGCTCCTGGGCCGGCTACGAGCAGTACTTC. This codes for CASSRSWAGYEQYF.

CDR3 in DNA: TGTGCCAGCAGCGTGCTGACAGGGAATTCACCCCTCCACTTT. It translates to CASSVLTGNSPLHF. The chain links TRBV7-8 to TRBJ1-6; TRBD1 agrees at 7 bases. The CDR3 is made up of 14 amino acids. The germline V gene encodes CDR1 SGHVS and CDR2 FQNEAQ. The ends lost 5 bases at V and 7 bases at J; junction bases unmatched: 5. Full variable domain (outside the CDR3, taken from reference TRBV7-8 and TRBJ1-6): GAGVSQSPRYKVAKRGQDVALRCDPISGHVSLFWYQQALGQGPEFLTYFQNEAQLDKSGLPSDRFFAERPEGSVSTLKIQRTQQEDSAVYLCASSVLTGNSPLHFGNGTRLTVT.

This clone has a single count. The V gene is TRBV5-8, the J gene TRBJ2-5; TRBD2 aligns across 8 bases. This CDR3 is 16 amino acids long. After removal of 0 bases from V and 4 bases from J, the junction contained 8 bases not matched to a gene. CDR1 is SGHTS and CDR2 is YDEGEE in the germline V gene. This CDR3 is CASSLAVGGARETQYF. The CDR3 DNA reads TGTGCCAGCAGCTTGGCCGTCGGGGGGGCCAGAGAGACCCAGTACTTC.

The V call is TRBV5-3, the J call TRBJ1-2; 8 bases are a match to TRBD1. TRBV5-3 is designated an ORF whose function remains uncertain. The CDR3 runs to 14 residues. After removal of 0 bases from V and 2 bases from J, the junction contained 0 bases not matched to a gene. The CDR3 DNA follows: TGTGCCAGAAGCTTGGACAGGGGGAACTATGGCTACACCTTC. This sequence encodes CARSLDRGNYGYTF.